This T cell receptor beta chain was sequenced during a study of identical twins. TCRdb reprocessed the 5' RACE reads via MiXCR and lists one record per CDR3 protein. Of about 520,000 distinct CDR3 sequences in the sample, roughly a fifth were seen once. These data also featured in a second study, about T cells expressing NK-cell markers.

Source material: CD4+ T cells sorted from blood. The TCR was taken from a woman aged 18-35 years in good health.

CDR3 sequence reads: CASSWKDMNTEAFF. The DNA for the CDR3 is TGCGCCAGCAGCTGGAAAGACATGAACACTGAAGCTTTCTTT. This chain uses TRBV5-1 with TRBJ1-1; D is ambiguous. The germline V gene has CDR1 SGHRS and CDR2 YFSETQ. The CDR3 has 14 amino acids. Trimming shortened V by 3 bases and J by 0 bases, and 9 bases separated the two germline ends. Supplemented by reference TRBV5-1 and TRBJ1-1, the full variable domain reads KAGVTQTPRYLIKTRGQQVTLSCSPISGHRSVSWYQQTPGQGLQFLFEYFSETQRNKGNFPGRFSGRQFSNSRSEMNVSTLELGDSALYLCASSWKDMNTEAFFGQGTRLTVV.